This record looks at one T cell receptor beta chain sequence and its context. Methods used by the authors: Estimated nucleated cell counts came from reference gene primer amplification. Repertoires were generated with immunoSEQ multiplex PCR, while TCRdb's copy carries only in-frame clones and drops some. V and J calls plus clone size are reproduced from that table; the DNA served to infer D and trimming. The sample records about 100,000 clones, roughly 90% being singletons. The CDR3 has 10 amino acids. Germline-derived CDR1 and CDR2 are SNHLY and FYNNEI. V dropped 11 bases and J dropped 6 bases, with 10 bases sitting between them. This sample was included in a study of blood T cell repertoires in COVID-19. On the study more broadly: The origin of the acute and convalescent COVID-19 samples was the United States, Italy and Spain. PBMCs, B-cell-depleted T cells, or T cells were the source of the cDNA or gDNA that made up the material.

This receptor was taken from a man in his fifties with active COVID-19. The V call is TRBV2, the J call TRBJ1-2; D call uncertain. The sample consisted of peripheral blood. The DNA for the CDR3 is TGTGCCCGACGAGGGAATGGCTACACCTTC. It translates to CARRGNGYTF. The full variable domain, rest sourced from reference TRBV2 and TRBJ1-2, is EPEVTQTPSHQVTQMGQEVILRCVPISNHLYFYWYRQILGQKVEFLVSFYNNEISEKSEIFDDQFSVERPDGSNFTLKIRSTKLEDSAMYFCARRGNGYTFGSGTRLTVV.